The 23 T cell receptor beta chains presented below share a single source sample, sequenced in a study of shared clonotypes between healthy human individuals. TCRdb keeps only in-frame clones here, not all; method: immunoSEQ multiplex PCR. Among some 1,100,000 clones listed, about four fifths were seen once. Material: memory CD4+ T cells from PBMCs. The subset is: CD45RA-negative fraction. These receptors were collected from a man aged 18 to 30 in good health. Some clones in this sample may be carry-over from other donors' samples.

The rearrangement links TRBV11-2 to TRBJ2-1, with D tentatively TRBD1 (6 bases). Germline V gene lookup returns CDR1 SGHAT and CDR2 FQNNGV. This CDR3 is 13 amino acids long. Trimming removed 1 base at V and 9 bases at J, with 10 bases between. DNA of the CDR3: TGTGCCAGCAGCTTAGCGAAAGGGGGTGAGCAGTTCTTC. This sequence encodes CASSLAKGGEQFF.

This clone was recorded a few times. DNA for the CDR3: TGTGCCAGCAGGGACAGGACAGGGAAAGATTATGGCTACACCTTC. This translates into CASRDRTGKDYGYTF. The chain employs TRBV6-5 and TRBJ1-2; 8 bases map to TRBD1. The trim removed 6 bases at V and 5 bases at J, leaving 11 bases unmatched. The CDR3 is 15 residues long. CDR1 is MNHEY, CDR2 SVGAGI, per germline.

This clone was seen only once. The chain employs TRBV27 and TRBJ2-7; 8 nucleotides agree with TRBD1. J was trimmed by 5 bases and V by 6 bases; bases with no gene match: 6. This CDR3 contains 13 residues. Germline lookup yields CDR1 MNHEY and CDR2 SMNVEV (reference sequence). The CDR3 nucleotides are TGTGCCAGCAGGTCTCAGGGGGCTCACGAGCAGTACTTC. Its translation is CASRSQGAHEQYF.

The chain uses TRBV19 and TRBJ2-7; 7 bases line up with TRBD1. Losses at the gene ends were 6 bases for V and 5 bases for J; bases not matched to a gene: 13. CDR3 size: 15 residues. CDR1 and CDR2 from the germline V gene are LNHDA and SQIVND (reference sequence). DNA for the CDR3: TGTGCCAGTAGCCAGTCAACGACAGGGAGCCACGAGCAGTACTTC. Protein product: CASSQSTTGSHEQYF.

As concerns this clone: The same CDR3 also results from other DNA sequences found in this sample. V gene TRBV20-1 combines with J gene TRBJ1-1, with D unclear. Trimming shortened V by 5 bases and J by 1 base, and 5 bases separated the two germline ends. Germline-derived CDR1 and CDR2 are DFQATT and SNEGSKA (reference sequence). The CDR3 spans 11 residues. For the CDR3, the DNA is TGCAGTGCTGGAGGGAACACTGAAGCTTTCTTT. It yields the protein CSAGGNTEAFF.

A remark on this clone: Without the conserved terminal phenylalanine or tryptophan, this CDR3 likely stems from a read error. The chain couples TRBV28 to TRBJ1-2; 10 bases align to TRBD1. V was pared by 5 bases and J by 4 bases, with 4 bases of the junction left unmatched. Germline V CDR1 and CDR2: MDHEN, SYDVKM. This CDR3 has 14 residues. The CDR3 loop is CASSLGTGVYGYTL. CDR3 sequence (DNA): TGTGCCAGCAGTCTGGGGACAGGGGTCTATGGCTACACCCTC.

The CDR3 spells CATSRDRREGYEQYF. In nucleotides, the CDR3 is TGTGCCACCAGCAGAGATAGGCGGGAGGGCTACGAGCAGTACTTC. V and J are TRBV15 and TRBJ2-7; TRBD2 agrees at 9 bases. Germline CDR1 and CDR2: LNHNV and YYDKDF (reference sequence). The CDR3 length is 15 residues. V shed 0 bases and J 3 bases; nucleotides not matched to a gene: 3.

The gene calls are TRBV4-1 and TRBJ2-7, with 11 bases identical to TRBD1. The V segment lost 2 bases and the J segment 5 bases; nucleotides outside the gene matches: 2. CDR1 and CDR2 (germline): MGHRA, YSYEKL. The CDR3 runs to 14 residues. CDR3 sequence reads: CASSQRTGGNEQYF. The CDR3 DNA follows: TGCGCCAGCAGCCAAAGGACAGGGGGCAACGAGCAGTACTTC.

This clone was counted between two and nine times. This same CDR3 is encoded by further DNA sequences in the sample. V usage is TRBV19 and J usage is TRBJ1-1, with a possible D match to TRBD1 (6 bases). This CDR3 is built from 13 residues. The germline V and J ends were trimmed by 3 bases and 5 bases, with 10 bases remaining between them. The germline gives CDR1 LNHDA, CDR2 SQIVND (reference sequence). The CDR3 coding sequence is TGTGCCAGTAGTATTGGGCAGGGGACTGAAGCTTTCTTT. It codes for CASSIGQGTEAFF.

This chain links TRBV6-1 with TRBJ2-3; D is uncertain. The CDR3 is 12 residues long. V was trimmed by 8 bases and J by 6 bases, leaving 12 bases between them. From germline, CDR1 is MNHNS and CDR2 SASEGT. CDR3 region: CASRPGLDTQYF. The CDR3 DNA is TGTGCCAGCCGTCCGGGCTTGGATACGCAGTATTTT.

CDR3 DNA sequence: TGTGCCAGCAGTTACTCTGGGGGACAGGGTGGCTATGGCTACACCTTC. Protein product: CASSYSGGQGGYGYTF. This chain links TRBV6-6 with TRBJ1-2, with TRBD1 matching over 9 bases. CDR3 length equals 16 residues. Germline V gene data show CDR1 as MNHNY and CDR2 as SVGAGI (reference sequence). The ends lost 0 bases at V and 4 bases at J; junction bases unmatched: 6.

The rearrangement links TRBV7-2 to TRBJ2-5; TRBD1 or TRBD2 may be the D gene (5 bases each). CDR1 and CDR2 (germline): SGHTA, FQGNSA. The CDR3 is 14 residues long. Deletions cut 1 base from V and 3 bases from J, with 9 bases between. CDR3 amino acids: CASSLDLGEETQYF. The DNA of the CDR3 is TGTGCCAGCAGCTTAGACCTGGGGGAAGAGACCCAGTACTTC.

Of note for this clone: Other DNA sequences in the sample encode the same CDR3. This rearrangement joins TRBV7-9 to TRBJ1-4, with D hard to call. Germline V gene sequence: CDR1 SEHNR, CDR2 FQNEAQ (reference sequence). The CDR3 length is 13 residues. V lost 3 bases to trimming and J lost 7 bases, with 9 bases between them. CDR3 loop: CASSLALGEKLFF. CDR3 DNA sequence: TGTGCCAGCAGCTTGGCCCTTGGTGAAAAACTGTTTTTT.

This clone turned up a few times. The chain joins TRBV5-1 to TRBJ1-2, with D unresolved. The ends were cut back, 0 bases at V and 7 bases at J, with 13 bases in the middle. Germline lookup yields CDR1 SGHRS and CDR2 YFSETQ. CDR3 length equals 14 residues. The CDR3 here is CASSLAGSGGGYTF. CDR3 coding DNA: TGCGCCAGCAGCTTGGCGGGATCGGGAGGTGGCTACACCTTC.

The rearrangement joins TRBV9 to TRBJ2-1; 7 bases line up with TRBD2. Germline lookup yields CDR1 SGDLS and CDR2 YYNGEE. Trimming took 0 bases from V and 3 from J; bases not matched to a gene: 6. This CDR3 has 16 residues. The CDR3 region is CASSVGGQRDYNEQFF. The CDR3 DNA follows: TGTGCCAGCAGCGTAGGGGGCCAGCGGGACTACAATGAGCAGTTCTTC. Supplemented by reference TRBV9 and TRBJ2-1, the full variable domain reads DSGVTQTPKHLITATGQRVTLRCSPRSGDLSVYWYQQSLDQGLQFLIQYYNGEERAKGNILERFSAQQFPDLHSELNLSSLELGDSALYFCASSVGGQRDYNEQFFGPGTRLTVL.

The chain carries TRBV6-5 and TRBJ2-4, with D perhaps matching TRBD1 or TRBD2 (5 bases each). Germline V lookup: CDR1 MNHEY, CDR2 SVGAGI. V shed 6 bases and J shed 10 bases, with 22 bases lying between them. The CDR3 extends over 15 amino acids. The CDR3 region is CASSPGLEGRLIQYF. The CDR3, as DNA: TGTGCCAGCAGCCCAGGTCTAGAGGGACGGCTTATTCAGTACTTC.

CDR3 DNA sequence: TGCGCCAGCAGCCAAGATTGGGGGACGGGCTCCTACAATGAGCAGTTCTTC. Translation gives CASSQDWGTGSYNEQFF. The chain recombines TRBV4-3 with TRBJ2-1; D tentatively fits TRBD1 or TRBD2 (5 bases each). Trimming removed 0 bases from V and 0 bases from J, with 12 bases in between. CDR1 and CDR2 from the germline V gene are LGHNA and YSLEER. The CDR3 loop spans 17 amino acids.

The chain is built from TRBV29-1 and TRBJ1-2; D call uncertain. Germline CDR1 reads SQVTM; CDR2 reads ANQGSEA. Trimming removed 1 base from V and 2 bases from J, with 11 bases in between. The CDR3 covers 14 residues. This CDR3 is CSVEGASTNYGYTF. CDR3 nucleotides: TGCAGCGTTGAAGGGGCTTCGACGAACTATGGCTACACCTTC.

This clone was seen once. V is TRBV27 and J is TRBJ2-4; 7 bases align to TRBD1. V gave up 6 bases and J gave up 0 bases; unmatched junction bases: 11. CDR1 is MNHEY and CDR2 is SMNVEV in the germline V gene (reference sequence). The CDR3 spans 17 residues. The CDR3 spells CASRTTYRDRAKNIQYF. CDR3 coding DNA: TGTGCCAGCAGGACCACCTACCGGGACAGAGCCAAAAACATTCAGTACTTC.

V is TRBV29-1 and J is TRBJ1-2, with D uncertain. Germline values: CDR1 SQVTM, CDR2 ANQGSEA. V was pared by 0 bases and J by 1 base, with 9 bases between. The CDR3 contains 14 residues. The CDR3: CSVEEAEFNYGYTF. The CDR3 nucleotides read TGCAGCGTTGAAGAAGCCGAGTTTAACTATGGCTACACCTTC.

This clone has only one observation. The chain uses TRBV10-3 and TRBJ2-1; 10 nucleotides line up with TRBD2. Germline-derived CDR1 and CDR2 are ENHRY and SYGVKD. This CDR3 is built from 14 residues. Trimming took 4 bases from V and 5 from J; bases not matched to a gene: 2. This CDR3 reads CAISASGSDNEQFF. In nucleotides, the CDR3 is TGTGCCATCAGTGCTAGCGGGAGCGACAATGAGCAGTTCTTC.

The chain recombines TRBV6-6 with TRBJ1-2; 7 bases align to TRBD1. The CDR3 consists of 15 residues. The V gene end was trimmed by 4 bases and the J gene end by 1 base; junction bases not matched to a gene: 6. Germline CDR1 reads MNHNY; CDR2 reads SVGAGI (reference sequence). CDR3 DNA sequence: TGTGCCAGCAGTTCGACAGGGTCGCATAACTATGGCTACACCTTC. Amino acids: CASSSTGSHNYGYTF.

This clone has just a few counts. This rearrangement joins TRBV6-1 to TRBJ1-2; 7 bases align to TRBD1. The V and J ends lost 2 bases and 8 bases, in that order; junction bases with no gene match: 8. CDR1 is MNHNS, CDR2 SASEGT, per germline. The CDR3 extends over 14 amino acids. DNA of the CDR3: TGTGCCAGCAGTGAATGGGGACAGAGCCAGGGCTACACCTTC. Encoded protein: CASSEWGQSQGYTF.